This section outlines one T cell receptor beta chain sequence together with its context. Clones were read by immunoSEQ multiplex PCR, and TCRdb kept only the in-frame ones, dropping some. The table records 25,000 to 30,000 clones, 70% to 90% of them present only once. The sample belongs to a study of cytotoxic CD8 clonotypes in ibrutinib-treated CLL. After removal of 5 bases from V and 6 bases from J, the junction contained 8 bases not matched to a gene. Germline loops: CDR1 MNHEY, CDR2 SMNVEV (reference sequence). This CDR3 has 16 residues. The receptor comes from a human donor with chronic lymphocytic leukemia. The V call is TRBV27, the J call TRBJ2-2; TRBD2 matches at 11 bases. The sample in question was PBMCs, obtained after 24 months of ibrutinib treatment. CDR3 nucleotide sequence: TGTGCCAGCAGTCTCAAGACTAGCGGGGCCGCCGGGGAGCTGTTTTTT. Amino acids: CASSLKTSGAAGELFF.